The rows below give T cell receptor beta chains drawn from one sample of a study of cytomegalovirus exposure and HLA in healthy donors. The repertoire was sequenced with immunoSEQ multiplex PCR; TCRdb's copy has only in-frame clones and lacks some. The data hold hundreds of thousands of clones, with roughly 88% observed a single time. Sequencing was done on a sample of PBMCs. The receptor set was obtained from a young woman in good health and CMV-seronegative. Each CDR3 is given with its conserved first and last residue. The order of the fields is V gene, clone size, D gene, J gene, CDR3 protein. D genes are given only for firm matches. The size entry is marked missing in some rows and otherwise reads once, few, many or a size class.

>TRBV28|NA|NA|TRBJ1-1
CATRGASNTEAFF
>TRBV2|NA|TRBD2|TRBJ2-1
CASSVAAGGPNEQFF
>TRBV29-1|NA|NA|TRBJ2-1
CSAPRGNEQFF
>TRBV7-9|NA|NA|TRBJ1-5
CASSLVEGSGPTNQPQHF
>TRBV18|NA|NA|TRBJ1-2
CASSGETATNYGYTF
>TRBV7-9|NA|TRBD1|TRBJ2-7
CASSAPGGTSYEQYF
>TRBV5-6|few|TRBD1|TRBJ1-2
CASSFVGTGYGYTF
>TRBV6-1|NA|NA|TRBJ1-6
CASSVANLDSPLHF
>TRBV28|NA|NA|TRBJ2-1
CASMYGTSSYNEQFF
>TRBV18|NA|NA|TRBJ1-1
CASSPWGGTKANTEAFF
>TRBV29-1|NA|NA|TRBJ2-1
CSVEDPGDGQFF
>TRBV10-1|NA|NA|TRBJ1-1
CASSEDRPVNTEAFF
>TRBV27|NA|NA|TRBJ2-5
CASSVLRGSQETQYF
>TRBV6-5|NA|TRBD1|TRBJ1-1
CASSWTGASEAFF
>TRBV27|NA|TRBD1|TRBJ2-1
CASSHLLTGPYNEQFF
>TRBV9|NA|NA|TRBJ2-5
CASSPWGEDRETQYF
>TRBV5-6|NA|NA|TRBJ2-3
CASSDVGTAETQYF
>TRBV5-1|NA|TRBD1|TRBJ1-4
CASSFKGQGATNEKLFF
>TRBV5-8|NA|TRBD1|TRBJ1-2
CASRNPGQGLYGYTF
>TRBV10-3|NA|NA|TRBJ1-5
CAISATSVGAGSNQPQHF
>TRBV9|NA|TRBD2|TRBJ2-3
CASSSAGTTRTDTQYF
>TRBV6-5|few|NA|TRBJ1-5
CASSYSERQPQHF
>TRBV5-8|NA|NA|TRBJ1-1
CASSLSQYTEAFF
>TRBV27|NA|TRBD1|TRBJ1-5
CASRRGGQGPQAQHF
>TRBV5-1|NA|TRBD2|TRBJ2-2
CASSLIAGGPPGELFF
>TRBV7-2|NA|NA|TRBJ2-1
CASSPRGSEQFF
>TRBV9|NA|TRBD1|TRBJ2-1
CASGTGQYNEQFF
>TRBV6-5|NA|NA|TRBJ2-7
CASSYVGASYEQYF
>TRBV11-2|NA|TRBD2|TRBJ2-1
CASSMGLAGGNEQFF
>TRBV4-1|NA|NA|TRBJ1-2
CASSPRPSYGYTF
>TRBV12-5|NA|NA|TRBJ1-5
CASGLGGAFNQPQHF
>TRBV4-1|NA|NA|TRBJ2-2
CASSPAVPNTGELFF
>TRBV4-1|NA|TRBD1|TRBJ2-3
CASSQVQGDPTQYF
>TRBV28|NA|TRBD1|TRBJ1-2
CASGTANYGYTF
>TRBV2|NA|TRBD2|TRBJ2-4
CASSATSELAKNIQYF
>TRBV18|NA|NA|TRBJ1-2
CASSPEGPSSDGYTF
>TRBV6-5|NA|TRBD2|TRBJ2-7
CASSKQLAGGPQYF
>TRBV5-4|few|TRBD2|TRBJ2-7
CASSLQLAGREQYF
>TRBV28|NA|NA|TRBJ2-5
CASSFRIASTKTQYF
>TRBV15|NA|NA|TRBJ1-3
CATSRDPGDGGNTIYF
>TRBV2|few|TRBD1|TRBJ1-5
CASKQGADQPQHF
>TRBV27|NA|NA|TRBJ2-7
CASSPLGARPYEQYF